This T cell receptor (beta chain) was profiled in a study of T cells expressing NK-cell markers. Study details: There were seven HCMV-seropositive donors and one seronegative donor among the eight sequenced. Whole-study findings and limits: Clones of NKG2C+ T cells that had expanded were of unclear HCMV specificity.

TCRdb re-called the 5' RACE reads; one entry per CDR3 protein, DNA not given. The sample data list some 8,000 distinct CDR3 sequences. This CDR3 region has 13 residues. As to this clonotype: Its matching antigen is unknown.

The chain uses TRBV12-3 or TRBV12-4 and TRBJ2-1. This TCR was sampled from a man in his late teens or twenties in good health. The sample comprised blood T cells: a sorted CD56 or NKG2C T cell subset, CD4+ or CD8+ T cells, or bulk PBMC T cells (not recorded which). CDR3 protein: CASSLVSSNEQFF.